This T cell receptor beta chain is from a study of control samples from healthy donors and cancer patients. Data came from immunoSEQ multiplex PCR; TCRdb stores just in-frame clones and leaves some out. Of approximately 150,000 clones listed, 92% were seen once; the top ten hold 0.68%. Germline loops: CDR1 MGHRA, CDR2 YSYEKL. The CDR3 loop spans 13 amino acids. With 4 bases clipped from V and 6 bases from J, the junction kept 6 bases outside the gene matches. The clonotype was recovered from a woman aged 25 to 39 in good health. Sequences were obtained from blood. The V gene is TRBV4-1, the J gene TRBJ2-7; 7 bases are a match to TRBD1. The DNA of the CDR3 is TGCGCCAGCAGCCTCTGGGACAGAGCCGAGCAGTACTTC. Amino acids: CASSLWDRAEQYF.